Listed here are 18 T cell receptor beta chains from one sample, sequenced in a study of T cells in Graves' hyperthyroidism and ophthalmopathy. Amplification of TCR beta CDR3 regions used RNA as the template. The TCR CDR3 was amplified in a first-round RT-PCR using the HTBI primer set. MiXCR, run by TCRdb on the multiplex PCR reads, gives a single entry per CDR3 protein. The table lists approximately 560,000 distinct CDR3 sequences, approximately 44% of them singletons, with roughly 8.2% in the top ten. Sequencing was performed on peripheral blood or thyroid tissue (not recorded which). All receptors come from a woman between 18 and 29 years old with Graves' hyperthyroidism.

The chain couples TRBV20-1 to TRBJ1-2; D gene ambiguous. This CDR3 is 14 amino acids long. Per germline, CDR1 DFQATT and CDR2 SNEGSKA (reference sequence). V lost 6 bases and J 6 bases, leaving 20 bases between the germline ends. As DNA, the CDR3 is TGCAGTGCCACCAGCAGTGACTTACGGGATGGCTACACCTTC. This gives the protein CSATSSDLRDGYTF.

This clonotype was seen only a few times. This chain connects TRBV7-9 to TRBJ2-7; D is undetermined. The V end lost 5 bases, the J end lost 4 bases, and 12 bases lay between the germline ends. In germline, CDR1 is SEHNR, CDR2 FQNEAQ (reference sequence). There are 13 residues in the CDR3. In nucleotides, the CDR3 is TGTGCCAGCAGCAAACGGACCATTTACGAGCAGTACTTC. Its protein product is CASSKRTIYEQYF. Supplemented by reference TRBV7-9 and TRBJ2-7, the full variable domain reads DTGVSQNPRHKITKRGQNVTFRCDPISEHNRLYWYRQTLGQGPEFLTYFQNEAQLEKSRLLSDRFSAERPKGSFSTLEIQRTEQGDSAMYLCASSKRTIYEQYFGPGTRLTVT.

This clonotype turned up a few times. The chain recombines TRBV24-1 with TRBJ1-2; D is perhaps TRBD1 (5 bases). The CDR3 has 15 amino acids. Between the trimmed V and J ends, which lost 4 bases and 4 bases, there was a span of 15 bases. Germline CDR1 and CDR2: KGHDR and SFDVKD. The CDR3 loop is CATSDPKTEVYGYTF. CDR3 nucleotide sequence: TGTGCCACCAGTGACCCAAAGACAGAAGTCTATGGCTACACCTTC.

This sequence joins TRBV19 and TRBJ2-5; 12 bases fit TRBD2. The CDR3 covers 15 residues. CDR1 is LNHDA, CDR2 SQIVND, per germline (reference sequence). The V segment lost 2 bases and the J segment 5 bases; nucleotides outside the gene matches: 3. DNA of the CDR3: TGTGCCAGTAGTATACTAGCGGGAGGGTCTGAGACCCAGTACTTC. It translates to CASSILAGGSETQYF.

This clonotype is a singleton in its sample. In DNA form, the CDR3 reads TGTGCCGGCAGGGAAGGGATCTATGGCTACACCTTC. Translating it yields CAGREGIYGYTF. The V call is TRBV10-3, the J call TRBJ1-2, with D maybe TRBD1 (5 bases). Germline CDR1 ENHRY, CDR2 SYGVKD. V lost 11 bases to trimming and J lost 4 bases, with 14 bases between them. The CDR3 has 12 amino acids.

The CDR3 here is CASSLETRANTGELFF. CDR3 nucleotide sequence: TGCGCCAGCAGCTTGGAAACTAGGGCGAACACCGGGGAGCTGTTTTTT. The chain recombines TRBV5-1 with TRBJ2-2; tentatively, D is TRBD2 (5 bases). Germline V CDR1 and CDR2: SGHRS, YFSETQ. V was cut by 0 bases and J by 0 bases, with 9 bases left in between. This CDR3 spans 16 amino acids.

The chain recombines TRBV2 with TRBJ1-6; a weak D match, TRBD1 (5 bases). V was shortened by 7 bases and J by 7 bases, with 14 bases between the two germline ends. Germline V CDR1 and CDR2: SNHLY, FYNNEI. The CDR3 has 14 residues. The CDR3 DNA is TGTGCCAGCATTCTCTTCAGGGCCAATTCACCCCTCCACTTT. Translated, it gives CASILFRANSPLHF.

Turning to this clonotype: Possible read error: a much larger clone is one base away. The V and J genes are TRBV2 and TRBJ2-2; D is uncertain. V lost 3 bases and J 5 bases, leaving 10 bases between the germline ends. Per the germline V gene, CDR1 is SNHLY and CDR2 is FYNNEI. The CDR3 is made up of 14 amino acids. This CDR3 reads CASSDRANTGELFF. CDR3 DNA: TGTGCCAGCAGTGACCGGGCTAATACCGGGGAGCTGTTTTTT.

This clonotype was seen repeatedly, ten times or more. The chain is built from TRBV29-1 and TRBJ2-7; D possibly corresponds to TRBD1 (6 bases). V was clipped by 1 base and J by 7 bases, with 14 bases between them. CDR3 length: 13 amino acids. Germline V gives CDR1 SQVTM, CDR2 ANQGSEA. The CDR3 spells CSVEGQVEGEQYF. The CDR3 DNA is TGCAGCGTTGAAGGACAGGTCGAGGGGGAGCAGTACTTC.

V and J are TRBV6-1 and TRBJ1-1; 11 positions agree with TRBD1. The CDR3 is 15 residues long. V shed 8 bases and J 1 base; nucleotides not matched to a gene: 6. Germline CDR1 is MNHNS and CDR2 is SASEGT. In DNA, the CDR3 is TGTGCCAGCGGGGGACAGGGGGTTGGGAACACTGAAGCTTTCTTT. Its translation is CASGGQGVGNTEAFF.

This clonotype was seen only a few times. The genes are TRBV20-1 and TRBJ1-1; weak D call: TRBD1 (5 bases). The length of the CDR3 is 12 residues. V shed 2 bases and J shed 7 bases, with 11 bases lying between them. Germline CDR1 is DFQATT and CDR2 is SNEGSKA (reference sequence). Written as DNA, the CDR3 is TGCAGTGCTAGAAAAAGCGACAGTGAAGCTTTCTTT. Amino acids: CSARKSDSEAFF.

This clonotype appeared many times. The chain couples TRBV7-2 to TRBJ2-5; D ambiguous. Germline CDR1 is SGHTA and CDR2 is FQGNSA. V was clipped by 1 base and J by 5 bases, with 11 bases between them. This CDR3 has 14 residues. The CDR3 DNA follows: TGTGCCAGCAGCTTAGGCCTTAGGACGGAGACCCAGTACTTC. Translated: CASSLGLRTETQYF.

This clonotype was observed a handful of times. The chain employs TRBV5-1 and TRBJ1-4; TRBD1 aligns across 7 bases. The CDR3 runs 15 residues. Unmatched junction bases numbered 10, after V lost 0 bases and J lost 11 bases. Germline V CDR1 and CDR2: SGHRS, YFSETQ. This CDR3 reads CASSLAVVGTEKLFF. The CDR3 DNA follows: TGCGCCAGCAGCTTGGCGGTAGTGGGGACAGAGAAACTGTTTTTT.

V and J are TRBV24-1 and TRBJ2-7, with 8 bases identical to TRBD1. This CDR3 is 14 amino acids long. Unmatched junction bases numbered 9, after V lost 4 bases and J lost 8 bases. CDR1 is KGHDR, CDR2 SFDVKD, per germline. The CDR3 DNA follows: TGTGCCACCAGTGAACCCGGACAGGGTGACAAGCAGTACTTC. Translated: CATSEPGQGDKQYF.

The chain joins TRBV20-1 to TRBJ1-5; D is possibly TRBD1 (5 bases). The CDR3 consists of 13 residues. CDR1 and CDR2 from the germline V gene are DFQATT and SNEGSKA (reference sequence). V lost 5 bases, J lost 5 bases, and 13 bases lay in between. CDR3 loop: CSAQRDGDQPQHF. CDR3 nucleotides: TGCAGTGCTCAACGGGACGGGGATCAGCCCCAGCATTTT.

CDR3 bases: TGCAGTGCTAGCCGGAGTCGAGGGGGCAATCAGCCCCAGCATTTT. It specifies CSASRSRGGNQPQHF. This chain uses TRBV20-1 with TRBJ1-5; possible D gene TRBD1, 5 bases. This CDR3 region has 15 residues. Trimming took off 3 bases at V and 2 bases at J, with 14 bases between the two ends. The germline CDR1 and CDR2 sequences are DFQATT and SNEGSKA (reference sequence).

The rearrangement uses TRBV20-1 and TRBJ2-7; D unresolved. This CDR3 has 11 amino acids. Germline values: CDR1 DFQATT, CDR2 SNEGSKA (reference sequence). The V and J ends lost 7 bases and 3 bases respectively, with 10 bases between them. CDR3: CSVGQIYEQYF. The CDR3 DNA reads TGCAGTGTCGGCCAGATCTACGAGCAGTACTTC.

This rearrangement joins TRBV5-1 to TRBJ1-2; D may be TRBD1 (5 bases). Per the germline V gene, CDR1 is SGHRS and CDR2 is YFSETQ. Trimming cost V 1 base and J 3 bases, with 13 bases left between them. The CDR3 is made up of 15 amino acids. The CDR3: CASSLRRGEDYGYTF. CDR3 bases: TGCGCCAGCAGCTTGAGGAGGGGTGAGGACTATGGCTACACCTTC.